Listed here are 4 T cell receptor beta chains from one sample, sequenced in a study of Siglec-9 on CD8 T cells in melanoma. Clones were sequenced by immunoSEQ multiplex PCR, and TCRdb holds only the in-frame ones, with some missing. Here the sample spans about 33,000 clones, about 86% being singletons. Sequences were obtained from Siglec-9- CD8+ T cells sorted from blood. The receptors were sampled from a human donor in good health.

The J gene is TRBJ2-1, the V gene TRBV27; no reliable D call. This CDR3 spans 11 amino acids. V was pared by 5 bases and J by 4 bases, with 3 bases between. Germline assignment: CDR1 MNHEY and CDR2 SMNVEV (reference sequence). CDR3 amino acids: CASSEYNEQFF. CDR3 DNA: TGTGCCAGCAGTGAGTACAATGAGCAGTTCTTC.

This clone came up a few times. J is TRBJ1-1 and V is TRBV19; the D is unclear. V was clipped by 1 base and J by 2 bases, with 5 bases between them. The CDR3 is 13 residues long. In germline, CDR1 is LNHDA, CDR2 SQIVND (reference sequence). CDR3: CASSIGPNTEAFF. The DNA of the CDR3 is TGTGCCAGTAGTATAGGACCTAACACTGAAGCTTTCTTT.

V gene TRBV11-3 combines with J gene TRBJ2-5; 15 nucleotides match TRBD2. CDR3 length equals 18 residues. The V gene's germline CDR1 is SGHNT and CDR2 YENEEA. V lost 4 bases, J lost 5 bases, and 11 bases stayed unmatched. The CDR3 DNA sequence: TGTGCCAGCAGCTCCCGAGGACTAGCGGGGGGGCCAGTTGAGACCCAGTACTTC. Its translation is CASSSRGLAGGPVETQYF.

The chain has TRBV6-1 and TRBJ1-2, with D possibly matching TRBD1 (5 bases). CDR1 and CDR2 from the germline V gene are MNHNS and SASEGT. This CDR3 has 16 residues. The germline V and J ends were trimmed by 1 base and 4 bases, with 16 bases remaining between them. CDR3 sequence (DNA): TGTGCCAGCAGTGAAGATCCGGCAGGGTGGGGCTATGGCTACACCTTC. It translates to CASSEDPAGWGYGYTF.